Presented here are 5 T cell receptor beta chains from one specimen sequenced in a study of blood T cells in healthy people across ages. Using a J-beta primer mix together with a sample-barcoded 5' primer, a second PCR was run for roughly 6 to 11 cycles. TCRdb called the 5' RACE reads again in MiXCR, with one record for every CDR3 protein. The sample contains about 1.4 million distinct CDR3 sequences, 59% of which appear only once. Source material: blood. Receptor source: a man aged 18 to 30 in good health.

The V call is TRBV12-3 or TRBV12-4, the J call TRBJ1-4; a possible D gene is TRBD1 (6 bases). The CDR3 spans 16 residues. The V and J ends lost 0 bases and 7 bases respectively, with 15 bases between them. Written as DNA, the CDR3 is TGTGCCAGCAGTTTAGCGCGAGGGAGGGGGAGTGAAAAACTGTTTTTT. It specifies CASSLARGRGSEKLFF.

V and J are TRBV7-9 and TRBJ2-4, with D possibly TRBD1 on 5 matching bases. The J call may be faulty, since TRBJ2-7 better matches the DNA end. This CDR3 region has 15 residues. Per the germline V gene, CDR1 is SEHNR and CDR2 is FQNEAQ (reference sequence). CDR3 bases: TGTGCCAGCAGCTTAGCTGGACAAGGACACTACGAGCAGTACTTC. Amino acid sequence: CASSLAGQGHYEQYF.

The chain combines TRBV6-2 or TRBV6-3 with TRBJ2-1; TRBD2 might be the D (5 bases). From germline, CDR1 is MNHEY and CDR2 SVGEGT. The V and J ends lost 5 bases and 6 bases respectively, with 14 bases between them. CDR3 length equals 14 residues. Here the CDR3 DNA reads TGTGCCAGCAGTATGTTTTTTGAGGGCAATGAGCAGTTCTTC. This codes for CASSMFFEGNEQFF.

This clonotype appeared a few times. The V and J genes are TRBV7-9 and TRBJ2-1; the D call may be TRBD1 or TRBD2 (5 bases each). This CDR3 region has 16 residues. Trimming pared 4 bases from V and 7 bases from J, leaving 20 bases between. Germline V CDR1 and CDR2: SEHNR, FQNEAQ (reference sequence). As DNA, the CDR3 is TGTGCCAGCAGCTCACCCCTTTCCCGGGACCTAAATGAGCAGTTCTTC. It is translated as CASSSPLSRDLNEQFF.

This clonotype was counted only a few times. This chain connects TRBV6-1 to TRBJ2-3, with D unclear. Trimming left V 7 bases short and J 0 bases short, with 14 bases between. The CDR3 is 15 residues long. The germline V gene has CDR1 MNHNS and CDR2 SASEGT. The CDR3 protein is CASIKNSVSTDTQYF. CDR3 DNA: TGTGCCAGCATAAAAAATAGTGTTAGCACAGATACGCAGTATTTT.